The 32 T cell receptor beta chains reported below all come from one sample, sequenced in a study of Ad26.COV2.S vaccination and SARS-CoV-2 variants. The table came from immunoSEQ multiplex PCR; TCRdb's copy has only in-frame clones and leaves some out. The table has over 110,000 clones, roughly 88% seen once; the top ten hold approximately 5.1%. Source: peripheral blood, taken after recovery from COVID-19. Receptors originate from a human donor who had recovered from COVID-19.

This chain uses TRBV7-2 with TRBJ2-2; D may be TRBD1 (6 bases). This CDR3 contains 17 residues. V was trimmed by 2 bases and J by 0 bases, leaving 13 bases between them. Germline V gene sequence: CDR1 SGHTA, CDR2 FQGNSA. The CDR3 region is CASSLQGTIPNTGELFF. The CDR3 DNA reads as TGTGCCAGCAGCTTACAGGGGACCATCCCGAACACCGGGGAGCTGTTTTTT.

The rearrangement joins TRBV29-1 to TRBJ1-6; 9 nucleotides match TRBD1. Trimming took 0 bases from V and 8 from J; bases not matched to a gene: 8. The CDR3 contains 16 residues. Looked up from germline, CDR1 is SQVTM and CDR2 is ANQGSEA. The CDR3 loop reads CSVEDLKTGGYSPLHF. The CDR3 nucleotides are TGCAGCGTTGAAGACCTAAAGACAGGGGGATATTCACCCCTCCACTTT.

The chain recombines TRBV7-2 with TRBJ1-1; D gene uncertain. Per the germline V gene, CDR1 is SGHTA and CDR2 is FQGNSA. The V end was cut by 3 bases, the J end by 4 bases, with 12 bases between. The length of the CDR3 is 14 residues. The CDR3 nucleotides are TGTGCCAGCAGCTTCCTGAATTTTGGCACTGAAGCTTTCTTT. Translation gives CASSFLNFGTEAFF. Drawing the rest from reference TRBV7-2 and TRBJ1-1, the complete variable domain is GAGVSQSPSNKVTEKGKDVELRCDPISGHTALYWYRQSLGQGLEFLIYFQGNSAPDKSGLPSDRFSAERTGGSVSTLTIQRTQQEDSAVYLCASSFLNFGTEAFFGQGTRLTVV.

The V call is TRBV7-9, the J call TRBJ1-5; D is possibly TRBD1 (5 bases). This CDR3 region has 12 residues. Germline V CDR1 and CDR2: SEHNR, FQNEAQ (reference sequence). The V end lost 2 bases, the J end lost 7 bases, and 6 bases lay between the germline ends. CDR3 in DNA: TGTGCCAGCAGCTTACGGGACCAGCCCCAGCATTTT. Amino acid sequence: CASSLRDQPQHF.

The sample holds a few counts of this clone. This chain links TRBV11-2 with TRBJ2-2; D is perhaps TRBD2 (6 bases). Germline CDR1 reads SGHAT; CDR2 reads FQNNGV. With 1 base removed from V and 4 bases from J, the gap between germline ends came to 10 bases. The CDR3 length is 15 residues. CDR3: CASSLVQGGTGELFF. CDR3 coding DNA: TGTGCCAGCAGCTTAGTGCAGGGAGGCACCGGGGAGCTGTTTTTT.

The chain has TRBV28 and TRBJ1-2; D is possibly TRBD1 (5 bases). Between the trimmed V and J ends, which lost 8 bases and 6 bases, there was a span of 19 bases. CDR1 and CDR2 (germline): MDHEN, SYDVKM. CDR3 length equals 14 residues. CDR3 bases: TGTGCCAGCCTGGGGGGGGACGTGAATAATGGCTACACCTTC. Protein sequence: CASLGGDVNNGYTF.

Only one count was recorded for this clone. Here the CDR3 reads CASSYGPANTGELFF. Here the CDR3 DNA reads TGTGCCAGCAGTTACGGGCCAGCGAACACCGGGGAGCTGTTTTTT. The rearrangement joins TRBV6-6 to TRBJ2-2; no firm D call. The CDR3 runs to 15 residues. V lost 2 bases and J 0 bases, leaving 7 bases between the germline ends. CDR1 MNHNY and CDR2 SVGAGI come from the germline V gene (reference sequence).

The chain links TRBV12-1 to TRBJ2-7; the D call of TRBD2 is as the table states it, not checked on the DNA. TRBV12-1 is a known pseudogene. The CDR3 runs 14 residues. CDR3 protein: CASSPKWDYYEQYF. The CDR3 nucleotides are TGTGCCAGCAGCCCGAAGTGGGACTACTACGAGCAGTACTTC.

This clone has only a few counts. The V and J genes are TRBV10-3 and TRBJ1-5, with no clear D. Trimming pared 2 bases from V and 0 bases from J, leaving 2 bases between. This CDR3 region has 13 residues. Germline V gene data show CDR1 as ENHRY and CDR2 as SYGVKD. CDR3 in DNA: TGTGCCATCAGTGAGAATAGCAATCAGCCCCAGCATTTT. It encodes CAISENSNQPQHF.

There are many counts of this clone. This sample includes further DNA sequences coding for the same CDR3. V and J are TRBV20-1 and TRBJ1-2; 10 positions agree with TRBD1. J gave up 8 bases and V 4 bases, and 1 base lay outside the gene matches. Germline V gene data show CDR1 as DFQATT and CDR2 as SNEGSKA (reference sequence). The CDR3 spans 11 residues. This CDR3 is CSAKTGGGYTF. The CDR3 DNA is TGCAGTGCTAAGACAGGGGGCGGCTACACCTTC.

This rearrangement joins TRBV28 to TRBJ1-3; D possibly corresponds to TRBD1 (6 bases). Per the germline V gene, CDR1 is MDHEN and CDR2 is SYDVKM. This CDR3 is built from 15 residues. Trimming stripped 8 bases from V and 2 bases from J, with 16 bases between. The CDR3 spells CASLPPRGPGNTIYF. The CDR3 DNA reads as TGTGCCAGCCTCCCCCCCAGGGGCCCTGGAAACACCATATATTTT.

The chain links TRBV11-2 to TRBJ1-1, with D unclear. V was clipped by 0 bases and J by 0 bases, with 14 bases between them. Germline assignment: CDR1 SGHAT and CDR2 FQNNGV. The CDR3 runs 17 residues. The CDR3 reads CASSLDPGSGLNTEAFF. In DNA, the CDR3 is TGTGCCAGCAGCTTAGATCCGGGATCCGGACTGAACACTGAAGCTTTCTTT.

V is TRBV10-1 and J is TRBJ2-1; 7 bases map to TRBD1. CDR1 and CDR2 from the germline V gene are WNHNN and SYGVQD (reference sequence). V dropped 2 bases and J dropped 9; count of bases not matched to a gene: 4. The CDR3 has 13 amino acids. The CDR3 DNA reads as TGCGCCAGCAGTGAGGACAGGGATTCTGAGCAGTTCTTC. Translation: CASSEDRDSEQFF.

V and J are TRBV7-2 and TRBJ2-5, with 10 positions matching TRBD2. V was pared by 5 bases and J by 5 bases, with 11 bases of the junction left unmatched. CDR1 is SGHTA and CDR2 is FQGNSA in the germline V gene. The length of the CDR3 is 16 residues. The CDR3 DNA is TGTGCCAGCAGCCCCGGGGGGACTAGCGCGCCGGAGACCCAGTACTTC. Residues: CASSPGGTSAPETQYF.

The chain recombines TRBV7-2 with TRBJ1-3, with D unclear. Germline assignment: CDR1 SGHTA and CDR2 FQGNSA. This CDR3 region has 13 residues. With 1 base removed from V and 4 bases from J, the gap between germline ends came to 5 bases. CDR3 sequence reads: CASSLVLGNTIYF. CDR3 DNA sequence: TGTGCCAGCAGCTTAGTCCTGGGAAACACCATATATTTT.

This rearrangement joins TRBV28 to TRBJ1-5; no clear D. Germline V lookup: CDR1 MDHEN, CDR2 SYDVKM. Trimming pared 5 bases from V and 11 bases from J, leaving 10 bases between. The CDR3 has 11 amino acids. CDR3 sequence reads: CASSETRAQHF. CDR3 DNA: TGTGCCAGCAGTGAGACCCGAGCCCAGCATTTT.

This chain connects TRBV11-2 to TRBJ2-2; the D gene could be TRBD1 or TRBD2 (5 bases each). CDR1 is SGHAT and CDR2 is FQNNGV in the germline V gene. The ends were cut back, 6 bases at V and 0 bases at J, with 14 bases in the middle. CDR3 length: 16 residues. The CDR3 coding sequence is TGTGCCAGCAGAATCTCGGGACCGACGAACACCGGGGAGCTGTTTTTT. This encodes CASRISGPTNTGELFF.

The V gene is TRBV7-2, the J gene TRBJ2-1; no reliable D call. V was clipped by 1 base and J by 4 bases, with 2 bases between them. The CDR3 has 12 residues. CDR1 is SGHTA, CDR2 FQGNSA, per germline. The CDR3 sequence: CASSLGYNEQFF. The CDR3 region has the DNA TGTGCCAGCAGCTTAGGGTACAATGAGCAGTTCTTC.

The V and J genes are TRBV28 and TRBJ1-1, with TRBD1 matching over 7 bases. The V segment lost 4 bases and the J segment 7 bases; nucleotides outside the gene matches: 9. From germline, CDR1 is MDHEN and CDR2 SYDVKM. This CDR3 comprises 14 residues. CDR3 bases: TGTGCCAGCAGTTCGATAATCCCAGGGGGTGAAGCTTTCTTT. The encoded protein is CASSSIIPGGEAFF.

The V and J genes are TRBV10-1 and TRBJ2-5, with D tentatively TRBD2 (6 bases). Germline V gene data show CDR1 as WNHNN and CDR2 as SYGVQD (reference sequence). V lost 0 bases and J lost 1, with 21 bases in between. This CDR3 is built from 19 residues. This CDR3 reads CASSESWRALFSLQETQYF. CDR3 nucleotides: TGCGCCAGCAGTGAGTCCTGGAGGGCCCTTTTCTCCCTCCAAGAGACCCAGTACTTC.

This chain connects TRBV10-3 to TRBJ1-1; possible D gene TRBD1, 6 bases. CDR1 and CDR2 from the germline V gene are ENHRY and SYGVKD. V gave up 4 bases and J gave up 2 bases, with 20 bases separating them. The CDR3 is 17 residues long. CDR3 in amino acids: CAISGSRGSGINTEAFF. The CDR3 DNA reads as TGTGCCATCAGTGGGTCCAGGGGCAGTGGGATCAACACTGAAGCTTTCTTT.

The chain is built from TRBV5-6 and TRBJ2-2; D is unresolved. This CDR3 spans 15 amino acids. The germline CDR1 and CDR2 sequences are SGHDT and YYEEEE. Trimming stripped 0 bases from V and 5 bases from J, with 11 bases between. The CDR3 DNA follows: TGTGCCAGCAGCTTGGCCCTCCTGATAACCGGGGAGCTGTTTTTT. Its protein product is CASSLALLITGELFF.

The CDR3 coding sequence is TGTGCCAGCAGTTACTTTTCGGATGAAACCAACTTAGGCGAGCAGTACTTC. It yields the protein CASSYFSDETNLGEQYF. This chain uses TRBV6-2 or TRBV6-3 with TRBJ2-7, with unresolved D. Trimming took off 1 base at V and 6 bases at J, with 22 bases between the two ends. Germline assignment: CDR1 MNHEY and CDR2 SVGEGT. This CDR3 has 17 amino acids.

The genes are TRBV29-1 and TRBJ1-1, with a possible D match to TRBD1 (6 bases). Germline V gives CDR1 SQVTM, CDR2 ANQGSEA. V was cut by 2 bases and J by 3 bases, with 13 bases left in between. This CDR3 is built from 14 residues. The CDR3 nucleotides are TGCAGCGTTGAAAGGGGGACAATCTACACTGAAGCTTTCTTT. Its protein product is CSVERGTIYTEAFF.

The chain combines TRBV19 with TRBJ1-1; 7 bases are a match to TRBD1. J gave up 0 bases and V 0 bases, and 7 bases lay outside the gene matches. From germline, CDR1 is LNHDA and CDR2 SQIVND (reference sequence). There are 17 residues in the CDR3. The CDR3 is CASSIDGLGQLNTEAFF. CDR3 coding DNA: TGTGCCAGTAGTATAGATGGCCTGGGACAGTTGAACACTGAAGCTTTCTTT.

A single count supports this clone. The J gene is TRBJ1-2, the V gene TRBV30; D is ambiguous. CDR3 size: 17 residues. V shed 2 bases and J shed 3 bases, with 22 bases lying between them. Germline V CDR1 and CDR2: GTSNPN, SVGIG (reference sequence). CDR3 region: CAWSRVTAPRFDYGYTF. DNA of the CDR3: TGTGCCTGGAGTCGGGTAACAGCCCCGCGGTTTGACTATGGCTACACCTTC. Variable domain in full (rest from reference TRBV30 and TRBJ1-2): SQTIHQWPATLVQPVGSPLSLECTVEGTSNPNLYWYRQAAGRGLQLLFYSVGIGQISSEVPQNLSASRPQDRQFILSSKKLLLSDSGFYLCAWSRVTAPRFDYGYTFGSGTRLTVV.

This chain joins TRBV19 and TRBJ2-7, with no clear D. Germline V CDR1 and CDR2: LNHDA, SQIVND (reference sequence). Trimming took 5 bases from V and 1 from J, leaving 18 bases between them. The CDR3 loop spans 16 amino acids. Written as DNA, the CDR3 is TGTGCCAGTAGTCCCCACTTACTTCAAAGGTCCTACGAGCAGTACTTC. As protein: CASSPHLLQRSYEQYF.

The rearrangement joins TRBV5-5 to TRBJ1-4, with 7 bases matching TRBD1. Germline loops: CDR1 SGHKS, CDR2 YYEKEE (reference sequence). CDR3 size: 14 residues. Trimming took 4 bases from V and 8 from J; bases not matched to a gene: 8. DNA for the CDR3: TGTGCCAGCAGCCAGACAGGGAGTGGGGAAAAACTGTTTTTT. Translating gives CASSQTGSGEKLFF.

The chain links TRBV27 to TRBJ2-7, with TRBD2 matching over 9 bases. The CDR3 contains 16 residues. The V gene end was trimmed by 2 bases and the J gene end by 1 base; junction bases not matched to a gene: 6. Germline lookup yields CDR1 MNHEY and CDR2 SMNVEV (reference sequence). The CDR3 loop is CASSLRGGANSYEQYF. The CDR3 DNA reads TGTGCCAGCAGTTTACGCGGGGGGGCCAATTCCTACGAGCAGTACTTC.

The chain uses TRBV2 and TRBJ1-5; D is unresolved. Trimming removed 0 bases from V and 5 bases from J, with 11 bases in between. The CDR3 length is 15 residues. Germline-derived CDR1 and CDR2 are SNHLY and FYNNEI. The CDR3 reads CASSEAPRTDQPQHF. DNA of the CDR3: TGTGCCAGCAGTGAAGCCCCACGGACGGATCAGCCCCAGCATTTT.

CDR3 loop: CSVEDSGQGKAFF. The CDR3 region has the DNA TGCAGCGTTGAAGATTCGGGACAGGGCAAAGCTTTCTTT. The chain combines TRBV29-1 with TRBJ1-1; 9 bases align to TRBD1. Germline V gives CDR1 SQVTM, CDR2 ANQGSEA. The CDR3 is 13 amino acids. The junction had 5 bases not matched to a gene; V was cut back by 0 bases and J by 9 bases.

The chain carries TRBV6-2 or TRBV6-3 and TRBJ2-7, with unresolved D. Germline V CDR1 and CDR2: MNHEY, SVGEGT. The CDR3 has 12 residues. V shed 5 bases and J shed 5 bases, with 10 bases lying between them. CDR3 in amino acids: CASSAVDDEQYF. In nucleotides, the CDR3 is TGTGCCAGCAGTGCGGTCGACGACGAGCAGTACTTC.